A single sample gave rise to the 5 T cell receptor beta chains below, sequenced in a study of blood T cell repertoires in COVID-19. Clones were read by immunoSEQ multiplex PCR, and TCRdb kept only the in-frame ones, dropping some. Of around 200,000 clones in the sample, roughly nine tenths were seen once. The material sequenced was peripheral blood. The receptor source for this set is a man aged 40-49 years with acute or convalescent COVID-19.

This clone was counted once. The CDR3 nucleotides are TGTGCCAGCAGTTACTCGATCGCCGGGACTGAAGCTTTCTTT. Protein product: CASSYSIAGTEAFF. The rearrangement links TRBV6-5 to TRBJ1-1, with D uncertain. V lost 0 bases, J lost 5 bases, and 10 bases lay in between. CDR1 is MNHEY and CDR2 is SVGAGI in the germline V gene. The CDR3 sequence is 14 residues long.

V gene TRBV7-3 combines with J gene TRBJ1-2, with D hard to call. Germline values: CDR1 SGHTA, CDR2 FQGTGA. V was shortened by 5 bases and J by 4 bases, with 14 bases between the two germline ends. The CDR3 loop spans 14 amino acids. In DNA form, the CDR3 reads TGTGCCAGCAGCCCTCAACCGAGCTCCTATGGCTACACCTTC. It yields the protein CASSPQPSSYGYTF.

The chain is built from TRBV19 and TRBJ2-7, with unresolved D. The germline V gene has CDR1 LNHDA and CDR2 SQIVND (reference sequence). The CDR3 consists of 12 residues. Trimming removed 9 bases from V and 5 bases from J, with 14 bases in between. The CDR3, as DNA: TGTGCCAGCGCTACCGCAGGCCACGAGCAGTACTTC. Translated: CASATAGHEQYF.

The chain recombines TRBV29-1 with TRBJ2-1; 13 nucleotides align to TRBD2. With V trimmed by 7 bases and J by 8 bases, 5 bases remained unmatched. The CDR3 has 13 amino acids. Germline V CDR1 and CDR2: SQVTM, ANQGSEA. The CDR3 DNA is TGCAGCGCAAGGACTAGCGGGGGACATGAGCAGTTCTTC. Amino acid sequence: CSARTSGGHEQFF.

V usage is TRBV28 and J usage is TRBJ1-2, with D perhaps matching TRBD1 (5 bases). This CDR3 is built from 13 residues. Germline V gene sequence: CDR1 MDHEN, CDR2 SYDVKM. V was trimmed by 3 bases and J by 3 bases, leaving 8 bases between them. DNA for the CDR3: TGTGCCAGCAGTTTTGGAGGGGACTATGGCTACACCTTC. Its protein product is CASSFGGDYGYTF.